This T cell receptor (beta chain) is drawn from a study of cytomegalovirus exposure and HLA in healthy donors. Overall study context: Around 180 million T cells yielded around 120 million unique TCR beta sequences in earlier analysis.

The PCR contained 60 Vbeta and 13 Jbeta primers. Clones were read by immunoSEQ multiplex PCR, and TCRdb kept only the in-frame ones, dropping some. The table records around 100,000 clones, 70% to 80% of them present only once. The V and J ends lost 5 bases and 4 bases, in that order; junction bases with no gene match: 4. The V gene's germline CDR1 is LNHNV and CDR2 YYDKDF (reference sequence). The CDR3 spans 14 residues. The V gene is TRBV15, the J gene TRBJ1-1, with TRBD1 matching over 10 bases. Sequenced material: PBMCs. The receptor was derived from a woman in her 40s in good health and CMV-seropositive. In DNA form, the CDR3 reads TGTGCCACCAGCGTTGGACAGGGGGTCACTGAAGCTTTCTTT. Residues: CATSVGQGVTEAFF.